These T cell receptor beta chains were read from a single sample in a study of sequential checkpoint blockade in melanoma. The repertoire was sequenced with immunoSEQ multiplex PCR; TCRdb's copy has only in-frame clones and lacks some. The sample shows roughly 20,000 clones, around 82% of them seen only once. The input for sequencing was CD8+ T cells sorted from blood (inferred from file names), taken from a patient given nivolumab and ipilimumab in sequence. The receptor source for this set is a human donor with melanoma. The CDR3 runs from the conserved cysteine through the conserved F or W. A D gene is named only where the DNA matches it firmly. The size of a clone is reported for some rows only, either as once, few or many, or as a class for expanded clones.

j_call d_call clone_size v_call cdr3_aa cdr3_nt
TRBJ2-7 TRBD2 NA TRBV5-1 CASSSSGAGGYEQYF TGCGCCAGCAGCAGTAGCGGGGCAGGTGGATACGAGCAGTACTTC
TRBJ2-7 NA once TRBV7-9 CASSPRSGAYEQYF TGTGCCAGCAGCCCCAGATCGGGGGCCTACGAGCAGTACTTC
TRBJ2-1 TRBD2 NA TRBV6-1 CASTRGEDEQFF TGTGCCAGCACCCGGGGGGAAGATGAGCAGTTCTTC
TRBJ1-5 NA few TRBV6-1 CASSDWHGVGNQPQHF TGTGCCAGCAGTGATTGGCACGGGGTGGGCAATCAGCCCCAGCATTTT
TRBJ2-7 TRBD1 few TRBV7-9 CASSSRDRDYEQYF TGTGCCAGCAGCAGCCGGGACAGAGACTACGAGCAGTACTTC
TRBJ1-2 NA NA TRBV14 CASSPVAGVDYGYTF TGTGCCAGCAGCCCCGTGGCGGGGGTGGATTATGGCTACACCTTC
TRBJ2-1 TRBD2 NA TRBV7-9 CASSGGDEQFF TGTGCCAGCAGCGGGGGGGATGAGCAGTTCTTC
TRBJ2-1 TRBD2 NA TRBV9 CASSGRSIYNEQFF TGTGCCAGTAGCGGGAGGTCGATCTACAATGAGCAGTTCTTC
TRBJ2-7 NA NA TRBV2 CASREYYEQYF TGTGCCAGCAGGGAATACTACGAGCAGTACTTC
TRBJ2-3 TRBD2 NA TRBV28 CAIGLRLAGADTQYF TGTGCCATAGGCCTGAGACTAGCGGGGGCAGATACGCAGTATTTT
TRBJ2-3 NA once TRBV14 CASSQDGHPTDTQYF TGTGCCAGCAGCCAAGACGGACATCCGACAGATACGCAGTATTTT
TRBJ2-1 NA NA TRBV28 CASSPPDFYNEQFF TGTGCCAGCAGCCCCCCGGACTTCTACAATGAGCAGTTCTTC
TRBJ2-5 TRBD2 NA TRBV28 CASSTRLAGAGETQYF TGTGCCAGCAGTACCCGACTAGCGGGAGCGGGAGAGACCCAGTACTTC
TRBJ1-3 NA NA TRBV11-2 CASSLRNTIYF TGTGCCAGCAGCCTCCGAAACACCATATATTTT
TRBJ2-1 TRBD2 NA TRBV7-3 CASSQLAGTHNEQFF TGTGCCAGCAGTCAACTAGCGGGGACACACAATGAGCAGTTCTTC
TRBJ2-1 NA NA TRBV6-5 CASSLDTSSYNEQFF TGTGCCAGCAGTTTAGACACCAGCTCCTACAATGAGCAGTTCTTC
TRBJ2-7 NA NA TRBV7-9 CASSTGHLPYEQYF TGTGCCAGCAGCACGGGACACCTTCCCTACGAGCAGTACTTC
TRBJ2-1 TRBD2 few TRBV7-9 CASSSSGRSDEQFF TGTGCCAGCAGCTCTAGCGGGAGATCGGATGAGCAGTTCTTC
TRBJ1-1 NA NA TRBV2 CASSEGHEAFF TGTGCCAGCAGTGAAGGACATGAAGCTTTCTTT
TRBJ2-7 TRBD2 few TRBV14 CASSQGSGLAGPFYEQYF TGTGCCAGCAGCCAAGGGTCCGGACTAGCGGGTCCTTTCTACGAGCAGTACTTC
TRBJ2-2 NA NA TRBV2 CATTTSPGELFF TGTGCCACCACGACTAGTCCCGGGGAGCTGTTTTTT
TRBJ1-1 NA NA TRBV4-2 CASSQDAGSWMNTEAFF TGTGCCAGCAGCCAAGACGCGGGTTCTTGGATGAACACTGAAGCTTTCTTT
TRBJ2-7 TRBD1 once TRBV6-6 CASSATGIPYEQYF TGTGCCAGCAGTGCGACAGGGATCCCCTACGAGCAGTACTTC
TRBJ1-5 NA NA TRBV7-9 CASSLFRGSNQPQHF TGTGCCAGCAGCTTATTCCGGGGTAGCAATCAGCCCCAGCATTTT
TRBJ2-7 TRBD1 NA TRBV6-5 CASSYSRDRNYEQYF TGTGCCAGCAGTTACTCGAGGGACAGGAACTACGAGCAGTACTTC
TRBJ1-2 NA once TRBV6-5 CASSYRPGLNYGYTF TGTGCCAGCAGTTACCGTCCCGGGTTGAACTATGGCTACACCTTC
TRBJ1-1 NA NA TRBV7-9 CASDEGVTLNTEAFF TGTGCCAGCGACGAAGGGGTAACCCTGAACACTGAAGCTTTCTTT
TRBJ1-2 NA NA TRBV27 CASSLYRDDHGYTF TGTGCCAGCAGTTTATACAGGGACGACCATGGCTACACCTTC
TRBJ2-3 TRBD2 NA TRBV10-2 CASTERETSTDTQYF TGCGCCAGCACGGAGCGGGAGACTAGCACAGATACGCAGTATTTT
TRBJ2-7 TRBD2 NA TRBV5-1 CASSPTSGVSYEQYF TGCGCCAGCAGCCCGACTAGCGGGGTCTCCTACGAGCAGTACTTC
TRBJ2-3 TRBD2 NA TRBV7-9 CASSPRTSGGAVTDTQYF TGTGCCAGCAGCCCGCGGACTAGCGGGGGGGCAGTCACAGATACGCAGTATTTT
TRBJ1-1 NA NA TRBV15 CATSGVNTEAFF TGTGCCACCTCCGGGGTAAACACTGAAGCTTTCTTT
TRBJ1-5 NA NA TRBV7-9 CASSLGGGTRFHSNQPQHF TGTGCCAGCAGCTTAGGGGGAGGGACACGATTCCATAGCAATCAGCCCCAGCATTTT
TRBJ1-1 NA NA TRBV5-1 CASSIRGGQMNTEAFF TGCGCCAGCAGCATCAGGGGAGGGCAAATGAACACTGAAGCTTTCTTT
TRBJ2-5 TRBD2 NA TRBV5-1 CASSFNGGGFETQYF TGCGCCAGCAGCTTTAACGGGGGGGGATTTGAGACCCAGTACTTC
TRBJ1-2 TRBD1 NA TRBV4-1 CASSQEYRGLVVRDYGYTF TGCGCCAGCAGCCAAGAATACAGGGGGCTCGTGGTTCGAGACTATGGCTACACCTTC